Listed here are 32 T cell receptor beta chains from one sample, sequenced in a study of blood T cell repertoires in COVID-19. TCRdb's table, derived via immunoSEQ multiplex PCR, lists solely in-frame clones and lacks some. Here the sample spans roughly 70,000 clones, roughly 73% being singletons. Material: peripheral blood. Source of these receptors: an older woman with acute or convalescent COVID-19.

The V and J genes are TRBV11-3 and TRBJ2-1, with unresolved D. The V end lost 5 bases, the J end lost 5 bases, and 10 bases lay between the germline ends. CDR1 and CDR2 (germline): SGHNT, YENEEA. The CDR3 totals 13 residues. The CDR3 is CASSREPHNEQFF. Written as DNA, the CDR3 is TGTGCCAGCAGCCGCGAGCCGCACAATGAGCAGTTCTTC.

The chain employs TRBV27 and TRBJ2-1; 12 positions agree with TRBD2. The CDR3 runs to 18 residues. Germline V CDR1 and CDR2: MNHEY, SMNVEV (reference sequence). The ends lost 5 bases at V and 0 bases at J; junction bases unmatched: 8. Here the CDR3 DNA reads TGTGCCAGCAGTCAGGGACTAGCGGGTTCAGCCTCCTACAATGAGCAGTTCTTC. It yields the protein CASSQGLAGSASYNEQFF.

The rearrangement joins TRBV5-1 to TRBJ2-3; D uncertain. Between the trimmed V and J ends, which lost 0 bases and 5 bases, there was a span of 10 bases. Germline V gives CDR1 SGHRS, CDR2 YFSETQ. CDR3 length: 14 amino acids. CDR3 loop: CASSLAPSEDTQYF. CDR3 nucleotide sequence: TGCGCCAGCAGCTTGGCCCCCAGTGAAGATACGCAGTATTTT.

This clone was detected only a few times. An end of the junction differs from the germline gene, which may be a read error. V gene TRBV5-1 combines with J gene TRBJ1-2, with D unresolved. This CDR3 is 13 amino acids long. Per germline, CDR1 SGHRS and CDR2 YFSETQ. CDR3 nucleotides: TGCGCCAGCAGCCGAGATACTATGGCTAAGGTCGTCTTC. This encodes CASSRDTMAKVVF.

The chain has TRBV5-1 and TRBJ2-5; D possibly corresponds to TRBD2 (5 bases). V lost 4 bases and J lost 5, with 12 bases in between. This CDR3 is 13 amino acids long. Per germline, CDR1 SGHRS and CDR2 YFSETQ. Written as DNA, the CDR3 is TGCGCCAGCAGCCGAGTGGGCGGGGAGACCCAGTACTTC. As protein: CASSRVGGETQYF.

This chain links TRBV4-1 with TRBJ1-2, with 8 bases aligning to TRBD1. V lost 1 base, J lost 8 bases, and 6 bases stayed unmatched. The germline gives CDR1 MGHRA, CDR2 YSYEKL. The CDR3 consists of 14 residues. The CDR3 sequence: CASSQVTTGGGYTF. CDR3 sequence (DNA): TGCGCCAGCAGCCAAGTGACCACAGGGGGAGGCTACACCTTC.

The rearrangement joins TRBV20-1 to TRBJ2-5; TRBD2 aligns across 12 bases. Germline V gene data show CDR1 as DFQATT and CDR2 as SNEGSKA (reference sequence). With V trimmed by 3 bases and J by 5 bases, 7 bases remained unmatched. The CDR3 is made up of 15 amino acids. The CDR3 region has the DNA TGCAGTGCTAGTTCGCTAGCGGGGGGGCAGGAGACCCAGTACTTC. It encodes CSASSLAGGQETQYF.

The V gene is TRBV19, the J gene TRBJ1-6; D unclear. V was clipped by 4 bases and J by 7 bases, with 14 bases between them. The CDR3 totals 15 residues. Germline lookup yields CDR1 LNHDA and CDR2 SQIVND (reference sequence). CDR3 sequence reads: CASSTSRISNSPLHF. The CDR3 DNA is TGTGCCAGTAGTACGTCCAGGATTTCGAATTCACCCCTCCACTTT. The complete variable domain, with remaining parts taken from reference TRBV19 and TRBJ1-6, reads DGGITQSPKYLFRKEGQNVTLSCEQNLNHDAMYWYRQDPGQGLRLIYYSQIVNDFQKGDIAEGYSVSREKKESFPLTVTSAQKNPTAFYLCASSTSRISNSPLHFGNGTRLTVT.

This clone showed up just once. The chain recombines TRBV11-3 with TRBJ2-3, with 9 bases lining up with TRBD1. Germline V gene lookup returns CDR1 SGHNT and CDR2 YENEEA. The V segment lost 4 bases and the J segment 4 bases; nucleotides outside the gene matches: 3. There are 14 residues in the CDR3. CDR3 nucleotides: TGTGCCAGCAGCTGGACAGGGGAGGCAGATACGCAGTATTTT. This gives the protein CASSWTGEADTQYF.

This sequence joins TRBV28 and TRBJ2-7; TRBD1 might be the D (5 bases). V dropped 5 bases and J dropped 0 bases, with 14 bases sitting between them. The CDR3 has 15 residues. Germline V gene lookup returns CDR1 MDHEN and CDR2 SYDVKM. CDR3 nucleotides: TGTGCCAGCAGTCCCCAACAGGATAGCTCCTACGAGCAGTACTTC. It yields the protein CASSPQQDSSYEQYF.

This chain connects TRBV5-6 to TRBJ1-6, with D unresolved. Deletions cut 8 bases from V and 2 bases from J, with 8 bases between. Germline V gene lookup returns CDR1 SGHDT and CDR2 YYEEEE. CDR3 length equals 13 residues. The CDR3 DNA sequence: TGTGCCAGTTCAGCGACCTATAATTCACCCCTCCACTTT. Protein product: CASSATYNSPLHF.

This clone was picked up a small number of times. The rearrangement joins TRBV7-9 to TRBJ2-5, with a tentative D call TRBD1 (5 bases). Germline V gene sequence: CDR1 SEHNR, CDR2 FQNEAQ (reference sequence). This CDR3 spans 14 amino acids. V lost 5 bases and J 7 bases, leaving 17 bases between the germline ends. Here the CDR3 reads CASSPNFGARTQYF. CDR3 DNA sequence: TGTGCCAGCAGCCCGAACTTTGGGGCACGGACCCAGTACTTC.

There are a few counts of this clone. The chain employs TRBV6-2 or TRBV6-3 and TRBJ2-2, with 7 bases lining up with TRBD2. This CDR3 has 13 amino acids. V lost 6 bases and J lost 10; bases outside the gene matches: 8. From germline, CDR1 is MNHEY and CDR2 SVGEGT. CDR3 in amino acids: CASSPVGREELFF. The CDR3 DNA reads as TGTGCCAGCAGCCCCGTTGGGAGGGAGGAGCTGTTTTTT.

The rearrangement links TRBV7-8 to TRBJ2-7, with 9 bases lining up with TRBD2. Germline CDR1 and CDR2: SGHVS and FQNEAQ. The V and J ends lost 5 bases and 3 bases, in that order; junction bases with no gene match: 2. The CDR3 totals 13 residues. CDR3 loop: CASSGTSNYEQYF. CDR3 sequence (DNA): TGTGCCAGCAGCGGGACTAGCAACTACGAGCAGTACTTC.

The CDR3 protein is CASSLGTSGGSYNEQFF. CDR3 DNA: TGTGCCAGCAGCTTGGGGACTAGCGGTGGCTCCTACAATGAGCAGTTCTTC. The J gene is TRBJ2-1, the V gene TRBV5-6; TRBD2 agrees at 10 bases. The trim removed 0 bases at V and 0 bases at J, leaving 3 bases unmatched. Looked up from germline, CDR1 is SGHDT and CDR2 is YYEEEE. This CDR3 is built from 17 residues. The full variable domain, with the rest looked up from reference TRBV5-6 and TRBJ2-1, is DAGVTQSPTHLIKTRGQQVTLRCSPKSGHDTVSWYQQALGQGPQFIFQYYEEEERQRGNFPDRFSGHQFPNYSSELNVNALLLGDSALYLCASSLGTSGGSYNEQFFGPGTRLTVL.

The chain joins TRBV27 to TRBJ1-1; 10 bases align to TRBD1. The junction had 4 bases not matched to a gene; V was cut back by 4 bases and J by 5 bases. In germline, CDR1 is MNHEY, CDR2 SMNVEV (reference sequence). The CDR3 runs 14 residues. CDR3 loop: CASSSTGGRTEAFF. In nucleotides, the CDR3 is TGTGCCAGCAGTTCGACAGGGGGCAGGACTGAAGCTTTCTTT.

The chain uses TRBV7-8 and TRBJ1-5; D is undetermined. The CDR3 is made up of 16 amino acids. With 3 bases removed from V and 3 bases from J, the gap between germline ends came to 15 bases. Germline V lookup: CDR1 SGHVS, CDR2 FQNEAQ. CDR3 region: CASSFGVLGNNQPQHF. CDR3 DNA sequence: TGTGCCAGCAGCTTCGGGGTGCTTGGAAACAATCAGCCCCAGCATTTT.

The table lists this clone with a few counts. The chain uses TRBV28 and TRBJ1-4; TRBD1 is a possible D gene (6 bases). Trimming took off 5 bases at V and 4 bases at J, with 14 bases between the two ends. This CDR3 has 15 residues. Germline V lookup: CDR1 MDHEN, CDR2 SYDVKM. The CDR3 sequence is CASSPGASLNEKLFF. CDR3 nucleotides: TGTGCCAGCAGTCCAGGGGCCTCCCTTAATGAAAAACTGTTTTTT.

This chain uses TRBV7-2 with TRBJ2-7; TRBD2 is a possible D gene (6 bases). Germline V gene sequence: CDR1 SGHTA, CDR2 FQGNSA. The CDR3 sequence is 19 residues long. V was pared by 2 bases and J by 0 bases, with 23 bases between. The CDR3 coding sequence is TGTGCCAGCAGCTTATCCCAACCAAACATGCCGGGGGACTCCTACGAGCAGTACTTC. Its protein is CASSLSQPNMPGDSYEQYF.

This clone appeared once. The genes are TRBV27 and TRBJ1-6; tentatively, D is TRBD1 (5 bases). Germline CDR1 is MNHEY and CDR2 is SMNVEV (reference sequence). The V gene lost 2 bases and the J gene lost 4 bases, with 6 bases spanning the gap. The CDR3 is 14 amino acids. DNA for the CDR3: TGTGCCAGCAGTTTAGGGGGGTATAATTCACCCCTCCACTTT. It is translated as CASSLGGYNSPLHF.

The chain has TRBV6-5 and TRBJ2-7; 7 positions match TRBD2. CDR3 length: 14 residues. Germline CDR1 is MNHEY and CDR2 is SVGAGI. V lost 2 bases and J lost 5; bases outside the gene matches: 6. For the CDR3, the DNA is TGTGCCAGCAGTTACGGGATAGCGGGCAACGAGCAGTACTTC. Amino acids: CASSYGIAGNEQYF.

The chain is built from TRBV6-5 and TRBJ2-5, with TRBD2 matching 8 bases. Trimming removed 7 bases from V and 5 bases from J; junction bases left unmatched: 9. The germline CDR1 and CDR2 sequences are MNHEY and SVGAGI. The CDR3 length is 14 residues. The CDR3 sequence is CASKEAGGRETQYF. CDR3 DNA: TGTGCCAGCAAGGAGGCGGGGGGCCGGGAGACCCAGTACTTC.

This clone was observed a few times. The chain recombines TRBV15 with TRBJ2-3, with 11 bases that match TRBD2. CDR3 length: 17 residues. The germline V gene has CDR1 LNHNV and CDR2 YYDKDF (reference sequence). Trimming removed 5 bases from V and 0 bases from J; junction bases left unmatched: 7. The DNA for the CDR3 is TGTGCCACCAGCGCACGACTAGCGGGGCCTAGCACAGATACGCAGTATTTT. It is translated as CATSARLAGPSTDTQYF. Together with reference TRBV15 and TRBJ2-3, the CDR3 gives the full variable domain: DAMVIQNPRYQVTQFGKPVTLSCSQTLNHNVMYWYQQKSSQAPKLLFHYYDKDFNNEADTPDNFQSRRPNTSFCFLDIRSPGLGDTAMYLCATSARLAGPSTDTQYFGPGTRLTVL.

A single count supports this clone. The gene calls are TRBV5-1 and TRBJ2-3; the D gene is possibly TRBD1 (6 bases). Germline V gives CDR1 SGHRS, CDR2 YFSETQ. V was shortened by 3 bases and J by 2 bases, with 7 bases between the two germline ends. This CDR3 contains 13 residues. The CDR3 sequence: CASSWDTTDTQYF. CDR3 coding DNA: TGCGCCAGCAGCTGGGACACCACAGATACGCAGTATTTT.

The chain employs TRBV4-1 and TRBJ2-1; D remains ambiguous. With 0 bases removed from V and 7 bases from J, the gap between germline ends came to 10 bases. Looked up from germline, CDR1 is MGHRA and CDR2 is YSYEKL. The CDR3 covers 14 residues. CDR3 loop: CASSQEDGWNEQFF. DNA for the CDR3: TGCGCCAGCAGCCAAGAAGACGGGTGGAATGAGCAGTTCTTC.

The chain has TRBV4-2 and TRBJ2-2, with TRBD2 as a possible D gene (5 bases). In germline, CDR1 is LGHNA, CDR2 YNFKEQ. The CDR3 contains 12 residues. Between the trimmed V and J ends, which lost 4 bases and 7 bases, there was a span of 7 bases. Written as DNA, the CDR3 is TGTGCCAGCAGCCCCCGGGACGGGGAGCTGTTTTTT. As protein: CASSPRDGELFF.

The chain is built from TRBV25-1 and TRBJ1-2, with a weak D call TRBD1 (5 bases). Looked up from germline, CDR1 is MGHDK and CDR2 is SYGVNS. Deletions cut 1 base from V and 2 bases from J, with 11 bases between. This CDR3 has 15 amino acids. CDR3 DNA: TGTGCCAGCAGTGAATGGGGGGAGGTAAACTATGGCTACACCTTC. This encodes CASSEWGEVNYGYTF.

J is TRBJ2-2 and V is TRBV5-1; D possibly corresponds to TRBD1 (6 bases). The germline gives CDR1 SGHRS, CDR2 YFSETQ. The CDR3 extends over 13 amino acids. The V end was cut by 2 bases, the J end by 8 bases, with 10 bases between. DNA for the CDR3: TGCGCCAGCAGCTTAACAGGGTTGGGGGAGCTGTTTTTT. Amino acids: CASSLTGLGELFF.

The CDR3 here is CASSSYRDSNSPLHF. The CDR3 DNA follows: TGCGCCAGCAGCAGCTACCGGGACTCTAATTCACCCCTCCACTTT. The chain joins TRBV4-1 to TRBJ1-6, with D tentatively TRBD1 (5 bases). CDR3 length: 15 residues. Germline loops: CDR1 MGHRA, CDR2 YSYEKL. With 5 bases removed from V and 6 bases from J, the gap between germline ends came to 14 bases.

CDR3 sequence reads: CAARDTYTDTQYF. As DNA, the CDR3 is TGTGCCGCCCGGGACACCTACACAGATACGCAGTATTTT. The chain joins TRBV11-2 to TRBJ2-3; tentatively, D is TRBD1 (6 bases). V lost 11 bases to trimming and J lost 2 bases, with 14 bases between them. This CDR3 contains 13 residues. Germline assignment: CDR1 SGHAT and CDR2 FQNNGV.

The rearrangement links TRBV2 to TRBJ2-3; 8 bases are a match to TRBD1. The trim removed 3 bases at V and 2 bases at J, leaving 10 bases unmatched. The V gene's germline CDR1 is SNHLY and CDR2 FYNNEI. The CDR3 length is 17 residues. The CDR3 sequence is CASSDPLDREDTDTQYF. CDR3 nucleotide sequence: TGTGCCAGCAGTGACCCCCTGGACAGGGAAGACACAGATACGCAGTATTTT.

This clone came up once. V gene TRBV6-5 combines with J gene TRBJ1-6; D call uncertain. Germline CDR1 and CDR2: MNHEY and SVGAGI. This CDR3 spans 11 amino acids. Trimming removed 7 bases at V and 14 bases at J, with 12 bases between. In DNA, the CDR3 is TGTGCCAGCATTTATCTTTCTTCCCTCCACTTT. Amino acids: CASIYLSSLHF.